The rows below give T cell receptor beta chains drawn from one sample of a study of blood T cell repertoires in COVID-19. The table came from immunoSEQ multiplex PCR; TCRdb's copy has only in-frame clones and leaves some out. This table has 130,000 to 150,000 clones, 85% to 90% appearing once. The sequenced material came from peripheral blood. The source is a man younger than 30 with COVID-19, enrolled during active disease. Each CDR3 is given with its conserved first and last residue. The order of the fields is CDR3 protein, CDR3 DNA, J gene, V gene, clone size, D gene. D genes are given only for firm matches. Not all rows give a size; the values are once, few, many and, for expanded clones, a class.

CASSFYETGGSGYTF,TGCGCCAGCAGCTTCTACGAGACAGGGGGTAGTGGCTACACCTTC,TRBJ1-2,TRBV5-1,-,TRBD1
CASSFSGTGSNEQYF,TGTGCCAGCAGCTTCTCCGGGACAGGGAGCAACGAGCAGTACTTC,TRBJ2-7,TRBV7-2,-,TRBD1
CASSMPGQGARGYTF,TGTGCCAGCAGCATGCCGGGACAGGGGGCGAGGGGCTACACCTTC,TRBJ1-2,TRBV5-5,-,TRBD1
CASSFRGTSNQPQHF,TGTGCCAGCAGTTTCAGGGGGACGAGCAATCAGCCCCAGCATTTT,TRBJ1-5,TRBV28,-,TRBD1
CASSLEPGFRETQYF,TGTGCCAGCAGCTTGGAGCCAGGGTTCCGAGAGACCCAGTACTTC,TRBJ2-5,TRBV5-4,-,-
CASSYGTGVGYTF,TGTGCCAGCAGTTACGGGACAGGGGTTGGCTACACCTTC,TRBJ1-2,TRBV6-5,-,TRBD1
CAWNPSGQETQYF,TGTGCCTGGAATCCTAGCGGTCAAGAGACCCAGTACTTC,TRBJ2-5,TRBV30,-,TRBD2
CAISGSNQPQHF,TGTGCCATCTCCGGGAGCAATCAGCCCCAGCATTTT,TRBJ1-5,TRBV10-3,-,-
CASSLAPGTVYF,TGTGCCAGCAGTTTAGCCCCCGGGACAGTGTACTTC,TRBJ2-7,TRBV27,-,TRBD1
CATSRGTASNDEQYF,TGTGCCACCAGCAGAGGGACGGCTAGCAACGACGAGCAGTACTTC,TRBJ2-7,TRBV15,-,-
CATSKTYPSSYEQYF,TGTGCCACCAGCAAGACTTACCCGAGCTCCTACGAGCAGTACTTC,TRBJ2-7,TRBV15,few,-
CASSLGTSGRAYEQYF,TGTGCCAGCAGCTTAGGGACTAGCGGGAGGGCCTACGAGCAGTACTTC,TRBJ2-7,TRBV11-2,-,TRBD2
CASSVSNYNEQFF,TGTGCCAGCAGCGTTAGCAACTACAATGAGCAGTTCTTC,TRBJ2-1,TRBV7-9,-,-
CASSLTRGTSGANVLTF,TGTGCCAGCAGCTTAACCAGGGGAACCTCTGGGGCCAACGTCCTGACTTTC,TRBJ2-6,TRBV5-4,-,-
CAWSVPLYRPNHSNQPQHF,TGTGCCTGGAGTGTACCACTTTACAGGCCTAACCATAGCAATCAGCCCCAGCATTTT,TRBJ1-5,TRBV30,-,-
CATSRNGQNTGELFF,TGTGCCACCAGTCGCAACGGACAAAACACCGGGGAGCTGTTTTTT,TRBJ2-2,TRBV24-1,-,-
CASIPGYGSTDTQYF,TGTGCCAGCATACCGGGGTACGGTAGCACAGATACGCAGTATTTT,TRBJ2-3,TRBV2,-,-
CASSLGTSGIYNEQFF,TGTGCCAGCAGCTTAGGGACTAGCGGGATTTACAATGAGCAGTTCTTC,TRBJ2-1,TRBV13,-,TRBD2
CASSMGVSTDTQYF,TGTGCCAGTAGTATGGGAGTTAGCACAGATACGCAGTATTTT,TRBJ2-3,TRBV19,-,-
CASSSGLLYEQYF,TGTGCCAGCAGTTCGGGACTTCTATACGAGCAGTACTTC,TRBJ2-7,TRBV6-5,-,-
CASSSDDRASNQPQHF,TGTGCCAGCAGTTCGGACGACAGGGCTAGCAATCAGCCCCAGCATTTT,TRBJ1-5,TRBV28,-,TRBD1
CSASGDGYTF,TGCAGTGCTAGTGGCGATGGCTACACCTTC,TRBJ1-2,TRBV20-1,-,-
CASSPTPLSSYNEQFF,TGTGCCAGCAGTCCTACTCCCCTGAGCTCCTACAATGAGCAGTTCTTC,TRBJ2-1,TRBV9,-,-
CAWSVLDEQYF,TGTGCCTGGAGTGTTTTAGACGAGCAGTACTTC,TRBJ2-7,TRBV30,-,-
CASSFPGLTYEQYF,TGTGCCAGCAGCTTTCCGGGACTCACATACGAGCAGTACTTC,TRBJ2-7,TRBV2,-,-
CATSTRVGLYSGGYTF,TGTGCCACCAGCACCAGAGTCGGTCTTTACAGTGGTGGCTACACCTTC,TRBJ1-2,TRBV15,once,-
CASSLGTGLADTQYF,TGTGCCAGCAGCTTGGGGACAGGGCTCGCAGATACGCAGTATTTT,TRBJ2-3,TRBV7-6,-,TRBD1
CASSQGGEQFF,TGTGCCAGCAGTCAGGGGGGTGAGCAGTTCTTC,TRBJ2-1,TRBV7-9,-,-
CASSSDRGFYEQYF,TGTGCCAGCAGTTCGGACAGGGGTTTTTACGAGCAGTACTTC,TRBJ2-7,TRBV28,once,TRBD1
CSVGTSGRLQETQYF,TGCAGCGTGGGAACTAGCGGGAGACTCCAAGAGACCCAGTACTTC,TRBJ2-5,TRBV29-1,-,TRBD2
CASRSRVRAGNTIYF,TGTGCCAGCAGGTCCAGGGTTCGGGCTGGAAACACCATATATTTT,TRBJ1-3,TRBV7-9,-,-
CSAYREDTQYF,TGCAGTGCTTACAGGGAAGATACGCAGTATTTT,TRBJ2-3,TRBV20-1,-,-
CSAPLLGELFF,TGCAGTGCCCCCCTTCTGGGGGAGCTGTTTTTT,TRBJ2-2,TRBV20-1,medium-sized,-
CASSQQSAGELFF,TGTGCCAGCAGCCAACAGAGTGCCGGGGAGCTGTTTTTT,TRBJ2-2,TRBV6-2/TRBV6-3,-,-
CATSDSRQGASYNEQFF,TGTGCCACCAGTGATTCCAGACAGGGGGCGTCCTACAATGAGCAGTTCTTC,TRBJ2-1,TRBV24-1,-,TRBD1
CASAWTGLNQPQHF,TGTGCCAGCGCCTGGACGGGATTAAATCAGCCCCAGCATTTT,TRBJ1-5,TRBV7-2,-,-
CASTQRGMETQYF,TGTGCCAGCACCCAGAGGGGGATGGAGACCCAGTACTTC,TRBJ2-5,TRBV3-1/TRBV3-2,-,-
CSASISLGGSDEQFF,TGCAGTGCTAGTATTTCACTAGGAGGATCCGATGAGCAGTTCTTC,TRBJ2-1,TRBV20-1,-,-
CASSLGLGVNTEAFF,TGTGCCAGCAGCTTAGGCCTCGGAGTGAACACTGAAGCTTTCTTT,TRBJ1-1,TRBV7-9,-,-
CASSLNSGVTEAFF,TGTGCCAGCAGCTTGAACTCGGGGGTCACTGAAGCTTTCTTT,TRBJ1-1,TRBV7-9,-,-
CASSSFMGQGRNTEAFF,TGTGCCAGCAGCTCATTTATGGGACAGGGAAGAAACACTGAAGCTTTCTTT,TRBJ1-1,TRBV5-4,-,TRBD1
CASHGIGTSGSYEQYF,TGTGCCAGCCACGGAATAGGGACTAGCGGCTCCTACGAGCAGTACTTC,TRBJ2-7,TRBV27,-,TRBD2
CASSLVRGTGELFF,TGTGCCAGCAGTTTAGTCAGAGGAACCGGGGAGCTGTTTTTT,TRBJ2-2,TRBV28,-,-
CSASRTGELFF,TGCAGTGCTAGCCGGACCGGGGAGCTGTTTTTT,TRBJ2-2,TRBV20-1,few,-
CASSFNRETGELFF,TGTGCCAGCAGCTTCAACAGGGAGACCGGGGAGCTGTTTTTT,TRBJ2-2,TRBV7-9,-,-
CASSPAAADYEQYF,TGTGCCAGTAGTCCCGCGGCGGCCGACTACGAGCAGTACTTC,TRBJ2-7,TRBV19,-,-
CASSLEGGGPYEQYF,TGTGCCAGCAGCCTAGAGGGCGGGGGTCCCTACGAGCAGTACTTC,TRBJ2-7,TRBV5-5,-,TRBD2
CASSYREGVRTEAFF,TGTGCCAGCAGTTACAGGGAAGGGGTGAGAACTGAAGCTTTCTTT,TRBJ1-1,TRBV6-6,-,-
CASSLGDRVGTDTQYF,TGTGCCAGCAGCTTGGGGGACAGGGTCGGAACAGATACGCAGTATTTT,TRBJ2-3,TRBV11-3,many,TRBD1
CASSLDPAGGSETQYF,TGTGCCAGCAGCTTAGATCCAGCGGGAGGGTCGGAGACCCAGTACTTC,TRBJ2-5,TRBV11-2,-,TRBD2